Following are 27 T cell receptor beta chains from one sample sequenced in a study of T cells after yellow fever vaccination. One entry per CDR3 protein, called by TCRdb with MiXCR from the 5' RACE reads. The sample carries roughly 15,000 distinct CDR3 sequences, 7.3% recorded once. The sequencing used PBMCs, either bulk or a sorted T-cell subset (CD4+, CD8+, memory, or dextramer-sorted; not recorded which), collected on the day of the yellow fever booster vaccination. The receptors derive from a man aged 18 to 29 who received the YFV17D yellow fever vaccine.

This clonotype counts as medium-sized. The chain uses TRBV11-2 and TRBJ2-2; weak D call: TRBD2 (6 bases). V lost 5 bases and J 4 bases, leaving 20 bases between the germline ends. Germline CDR1 SGHAT, CDR2 FQNNGV. This CDR3 contains 17 residues. For the CDR3, the DNA is TGTGCCAGCAGCAACTTGCGGGGAGGCCCGGGCACCGGGGAGCTGTTTTTT. Protein product: CASSNLRGGPGTGELFF.

This clonotype is labeled as medium-sized. This CDR3 reads CASRDEDGAGGYTF. Here the CDR3 DNA reads TGTGCCAGCAGGGACGAGGACGGTGCTGGAGGCTACACCTTC. The chain links TRBV12-3 or TRBV12-4 to TRBJ1-2; D remains unclear. V lost 6 bases and J lost 8, with 19 bases in between. This CDR3 spans 14 amino acids.

This clonotype was counted at least ten times. The V call is TRBV11-3, the J call TRBJ2-5; 7 nucleotides align to TRBD1. Trimming removed 2 bases from V and 2 bases from J; junction bases left unmatched: 8. CDR3 length: 16 amino acids. Germline V lookup: CDR1 SGHNT, CDR2 YENEEA. The CDR3 loop reads CASSLQFAGGQETQYF. In nucleotides, the CDR3 is TGTGCCAGCAGCTTACAATTCGCAGGGGGACAAGAGACCCAGTACTTC.

This clonotype was seen ten or more times. The chain has TRBV15 and TRBJ1-2, with D perhaps TRBD1 (5 bases). Trimming cost V 9 bases and J 8 bases, with 19 bases left between them. The CDR3 extends over 13 amino acids. Germline V lookup: CDR1 LNHNV, CDR2 YYDKDF (reference sequence). The CDR3 protein is CATALDRGIGYTF. CDR3 bases: TGTGCCACGGCCTTAGACAGAGGAATCGGCTACACCTTC. The variable domain in full, completed from reference TRBV15 and TRBJ1-2, reads DAMVIQNPRYQVTQFGKPVTLSCSQTLNHNVMYWYQQKSSQAPKLLFHYYDKDFNNEADTPDNFQSRRPNTSFCFLDIRSPGLGDTAMYLCATALDRGIGYTFGSGTRLTVV.

The sample holds many counts of this clonotype. This chain uses TRBV30 with TRBJ2-7; D might be TRBD1 (6 bases). Trimming pared 2 bases from V and 5 bases from J, leaving 10 bases between. The CDR3 loop spans 12 amino acids. Germline V gives CDR1 GTSNPN, CDR2 SVGIG (reference sequence). The CDR3 sequence: CAWSFGGNEQYF. The CDR3 DNA reads as TGTGCCTGGAGTTTTGGGGGCAACGAGCAGTACTTC.

At least ten counts were recorded for this clonotype. This chain links TRBV5-4 with TRBJ1-2; D is ambiguous. The germline V and J ends were trimmed by 3 bases and 6 bases, with 12 bases remaining between them. Germline values: CDR1 SGHNT, CDR2 YYREEE (reference sequence). The CDR3 has 13 residues. The CDR3 region has the DNA TGTGCCAGCAGCTCACCGGGTCCAAATGGCTACACCTTC. Its translation is CASSSPGPNGYTF.

This clonotype was counted at least ten times. This chain connects TRBV4-2 to TRBJ1-3, with TRBD1 as a possible D gene (6 bases). CDR1 is LGHNA, CDR2 YNFKEQ, per germline. The CDR3 extends over 15 amino acids. V was cut by 2 bases and J by 3 bases, with 11 bases left in between. CDR3 residues: CASSQQGPYGNTIYF. In DNA, the CDR3 is TGTGCCAGCAGCCAACAGGGGCCCTATGGAAACACCATATATTTT.

This clonotype was recorded at least ten times. The genes are TRBV24-1 and TRBJ1-1; perhaps TRBD1 as D (6 bases). The CDR3 contains 14 residues. The germline V gene encodes CDR1 KGHDR and CDR2 SFDVKD. V shed 9 bases and J shed 1 base, with 14 bases lying between them. The DNA for the CDR3 is TGTGCCACCCCCGCGGGGGCGGAGAACACTGAAGCTTTCTTT. Residues: CATPAGAENTEAFF.

There are many counts of this clonotype. The CDR3 sequence is CASNGGIYQPQHF. The CDR3 DNA follows: TGTGCCAGCAACGGAGGGATTTATCAGCCCCAGCATTTT. The chain links TRBV6-1 to TRBJ1-5; no clear D. The CDR3 has 13 residues. Germline lookup yields CDR1 MNHNS and CDR2 SASEGT. Trimming took off 7 bases at V and 5 bases at J, with 12 bases between the two ends.

There are many counts of this clonotype. This rearrangement joins TRBV7-2 to TRBJ1-2; 8 nucleotides match TRBD1. The V and J ends lost 6 bases and 3 bases, in that order; junction bases with no gene match: 6. Germline assignment: CDR1 SGHTA and CDR2 FQGNSA. The CDR3 covers 14 residues. The CDR3 sequence is CASRPGGADYGYTF. The DNA for the CDR3 is TGTGCCAGCAGACCAGGGGGCGCAGACTATGGCTACACCTTC.

This clonotype is termed medium-sized. V is TRBV20-1 and J is TRBJ1-1; D gene ambiguous. The germline V gene has CDR1 DFQATT and CDR2 SNEGSKA (reference sequence). Trimming removed 0 bases at V and 7 bases at J, with 3 bases between. The CDR3 is 10 residues long. The CDR3 DNA reads TGCAGTGCTAGAGACAATGAAGCTTTCTTT. Its protein product is CSARDNEAFF.

Ten or more counts support this clonotype. The chain joins TRBV20-1 to TRBJ2-3; maybe TRBD1 (5 bases). The germline V gene encodes CDR1 DFQATT and CDR2 SNEGSKA (reference sequence). Trimming cost V 1 base and J 3 bases, with 8 bases left between them. The CDR3 consists of 13 residues. As DNA, the CDR3 is TGCAGTGCTAGAGCCCAGGGAACAGATACGCAGTATTTT. Encoded protein: CSARAQGTDTQYF.

This clonotype was seen at least ten times. The chain carries TRBV14 and TRBJ2-5; tentative D call: TRBD2 (5 bases). CDR3 length: 15 residues. V lost 3 bases to trimming and J lost 2 bases, with 13 bases between them. The germline V gene has CDR1 SGHDN and CDR2 FVKESK. CDR3 nucleotide sequence: TGTGCCAGCAGCCAGTTTACTAGTTTTCAAGAGACCCAGTACTTC. It translates to CASSQFTSFQETQYF.

V usage is TRBV11-2 and J usage is TRBJ2-1; 7 bases align to TRBD2. V lost 5 bases to trimming and J lost 3 bases; unmatched junction nucleotides: 7. The CDR3 is 15 residues long. Germline CDR1 is SGHAT and CDR2 is FQNNGV. CDR3 sequence: CASSGDRDYYNEQFF. The CDR3 nucleotides read TGTGCCAGCAGCGGGGACCGGGACTACTACAATGAGCAGTTCTTC.

This clonotype has ten or more counts. The V and J genes are TRBV5-4 and TRBJ2-5, with a possible D match to TRBD2 (5 bases). Germline assignment: CDR1 SGHNT and CDR2 YYREEE (reference sequence). V was cut by 5 bases and J by 1 base, with 9 bases left in between. This CDR3 comprises 13 residues. The CDR3 DNA sequence: TGTGCCAGCAGGAGGGAGTTCCAAGAGACCCAGTACTTC. This encodes CASRREFQETQYF.

V usage is TRBV10-2 and J usage is TRBJ2-5, with 12 bases identical to TRBD2. The V and J ends lost 6 bases and 3 bases, in that order; junction bases with no gene match: 8. This CDR3 comprises 16 residues. Germline CDR1 WSHSY, CDR2 SAAADI. Here the CDR3 DNA reads TGCGCCAGCAGCCTTCGACTAGCGGGGGAAAAAGAGACCCAGTACTTC. It specifies CASSLRLAGEKETQYF.

The table lists this clonotype with many counts. The rearrangement joins TRBV20-1 to TRBJ2-3; 8 bases match TRBD2. Trimming cost V 0 bases and J 3 bases; bases outside gene matches: 2. CDR3 length: 14 amino acids. Germline V gene data show CDR1 as DFQATT and CDR2 as SNEGSKA (reference sequence). The CDR3: CSARDTSGTDTQYF. The DNA of the CDR3 is TGCAGTGCTAGAGATACTAGCGGAACAGATACGCAGTATTTT.

This clonotype appeared many times. The rearrangement joins TRBV5-1 to TRBJ1-4; a possible D gene is TRBD1 (5 bases). Germline CDR1 and CDR2: SGHRS and YFSETQ. V was pared by 0 bases and J by 0 bases, with 9 bases between. The CDR3 length is 16 residues. CDR3 sequence reads: CASSLDGGATNEKLFF. As DNA, the CDR3 is TGCGCCAGCAGCTTGGACGGGGGGGCAACTAATGAAAAACTGTTTTTT.

This clonotype is judged medium-sized. This rearrangement joins TRBV29-1 to TRBJ2-2, with unresolved D. The CDR3 is 11 residues long. Germline values: CDR1 SQVTM, CDR2 ANQGSEA. The V end was cut by 2 bases, the J end by 4 bases, with 2 bases between. In nucleotides, the CDR3 is TGCAGCGTTGAAACCACCGGGGAGCTGTTTTTT. This sequence encodes CSVETTGELFF.

This clonotype was seen repeatedly, ten times or more. This rearrangement joins TRBV7-2 to TRBJ2-4, with D tentatively TRBD1 or TRBD2 (7 bases each). V was clipped by 7 bases and J by 7 bases, with 14 bases between them. The CDR3 is 13 residues long. Germline V gene data show CDR1 as SGHTA and CDR2 as FQGNSA. The CDR3 reads CASTRQGGNIQYF. CDR3 DNA sequence: TGTGCCAGCACCCGCCAGGGGGGGAACATTCAGTACTTC.

This CDR3 is CATSRDRTARYNEQFF. The CDR3 DNA reads TGTGCCACCAGCAGAGATCGGACGGCCCGCTACAATGAGCAGTTCTTC. The genes are TRBV15 and TRBJ2-1; no reliable D call. This CDR3 has 16 amino acids. V was pared by 0 bases and J by 3 bases, with 12 bases between. In germline, CDR1 is LNHNV, CDR2 YYDKDF (reference sequence).

This clonotype ranks as medium-sized. The chain uses TRBV20-1 and TRBJ1-2; D is undetermined. The CDR3 spans 13 residues. The germline V gene encodes CDR1 DFQATT and CDR2 SNEGSKA (reference sequence). V dropped 0 bases and J dropped 1 base, with 6 bases sitting between them. CDR3 protein: CSAREGSNYGYTF. The DNA for the CDR3 is TGCAGTGCTAGAGAGGGCAGTAACTATGGCTACACCTTC.

This clonotype was detected ten times or more. The CDR3 protein is CASSLDRNIQYF. CDR3 DNA: TGTGCCAGCAGCCTGGACAGAAACATTCAGTACTTC. The chain joins TRBV4-2 to TRBJ2-4; TRBD1 is a possible D gene (6 bases). Between the trimmed V and J ends, which lost 4 bases and 6 bases, there was a span of 7 bases. In germline, CDR1 is LGHNA, CDR2 YNFKEQ. This CDR3 has 12 residues.

In this sample, this clonotype turned up many times. The CDR3 DNA follows: TGCAGCGCACCCAGGCGATTTGGCGTCACTGAAGCTTTCTTT. Translating gives CSAPRRFGVTEAFF. The chain joins TRBV20-1 to TRBJ1-1; D gene unclear. CDR3 length: 14 amino acids. From germline, CDR1 is DFQATT and CDR2 SNEGSKA (reference sequence).

This clonotype was found many times. In DNA, the CDR3 is TGCGCCAGCAGCCAAAAGGCCGCTAGCGGGGTTCCCTCCTACGAGCAGTACTTC. The encoded protein is CASSQKAASGVPSYEQYF. The chain is built from TRBV4-1 and TRBJ2-7, with 9 bases identical to TRBD2. The CDR3 length is 18 residues. V shed 2 bases, J shed 0 bases, and the junction held 11 bases outside the gene matches. In germline, CDR1 is MGHRA, CDR2 YSYEKL.

This clonotype was observed at least ten times. The V and J genes are TRBV28 and TRBJ2-3; D is ambiguous. Trimming left V 7 bases short and J 2 bases short, with 10 bases between. Germline CDR1 is MDHEN and CDR2 is SYDVKM. The CDR3 is 13 residues long. This CDR3 reads CASNNQNTDTQYF. The CDR3 DNA sequence: TGTGCCAGCAATAACCAGAACACAGATACGCAGTATTTT.

This clonotype was counted ten times or more. The chain recombines TRBV5-1 with TRBJ2-5; 7 bases are shared with TRBD1. The CDR3 is 16 amino acids. V trimming: 4 bases; J trimming: 2 bases; junction bases outside the gene matches: 11. Germline lookup yields CDR1 SGHRS and CDR2 YFSETQ. DNA of the CDR3: TGCGCCAGCAGCCCCGCCGCCCAGGGACAGCAAGAGACCCAGTACTTC. Its protein product is CASSPAAQGQQETQYF.